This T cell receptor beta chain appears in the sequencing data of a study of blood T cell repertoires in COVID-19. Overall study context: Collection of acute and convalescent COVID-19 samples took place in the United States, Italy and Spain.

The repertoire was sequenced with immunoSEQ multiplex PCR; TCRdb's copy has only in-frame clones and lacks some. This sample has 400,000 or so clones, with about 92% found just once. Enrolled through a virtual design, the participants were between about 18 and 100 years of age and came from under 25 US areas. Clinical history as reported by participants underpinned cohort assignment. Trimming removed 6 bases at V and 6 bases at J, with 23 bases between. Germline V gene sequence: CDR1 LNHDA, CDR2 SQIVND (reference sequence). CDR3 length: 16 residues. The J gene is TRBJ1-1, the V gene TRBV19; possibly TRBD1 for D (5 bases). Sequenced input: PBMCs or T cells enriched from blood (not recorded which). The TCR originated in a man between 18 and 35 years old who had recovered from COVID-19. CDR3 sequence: CASSREPAGRGAEAFF. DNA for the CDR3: TGTGCCAGTAGCCGTGAACCCGCCGGGCGGGGGGCTGAAGCTTTCTTT.